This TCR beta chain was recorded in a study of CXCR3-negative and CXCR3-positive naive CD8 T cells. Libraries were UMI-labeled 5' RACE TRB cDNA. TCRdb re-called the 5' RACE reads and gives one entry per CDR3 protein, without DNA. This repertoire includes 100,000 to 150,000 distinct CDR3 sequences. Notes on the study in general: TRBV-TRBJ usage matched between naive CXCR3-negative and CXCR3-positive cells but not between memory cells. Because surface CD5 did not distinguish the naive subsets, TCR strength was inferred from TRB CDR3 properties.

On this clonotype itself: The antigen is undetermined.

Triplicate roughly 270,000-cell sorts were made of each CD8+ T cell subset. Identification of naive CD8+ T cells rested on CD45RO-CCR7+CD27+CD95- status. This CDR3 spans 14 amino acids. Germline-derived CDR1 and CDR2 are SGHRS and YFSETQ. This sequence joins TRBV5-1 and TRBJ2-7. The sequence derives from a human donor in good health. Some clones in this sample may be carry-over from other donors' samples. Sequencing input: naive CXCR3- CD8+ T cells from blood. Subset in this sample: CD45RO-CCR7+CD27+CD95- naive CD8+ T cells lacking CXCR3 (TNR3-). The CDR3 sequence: CASSLGSAYYEQYF. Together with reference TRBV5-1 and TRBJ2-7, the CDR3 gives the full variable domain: KAGVTQTPRYLIKTRGQQVTLSCSPISGHRSVSWYQQTPGQGLQFLFEYFSETQRNKGNFPGRFSGRQFSNSRSEMNVSTLELGDSALYLCASSLGSAYYEQYFGPGTRLTVT.